This T cell receptor beta chain was captured by sequencing in a study of T cell responses to AZD1222 COVID-19 vaccine. Findings and limits, study-wide: Increases in Spike-specific TCR breadth and depth were seen after two AZD1222 doses. It was only after the peak T cell response that any repertoires were sampled. Spike was spanned by vaccine-associated CD4 TCRs, with dominance at 160-218 and 743-854. The donors showed a predominance of white British ancestry and of females, with possible underestimation of clonal diversity.

This clone was counted only a few times. Its specificity is not known. Sequenced by immunoSEQ multiplex PCR; TCRdb stores in-frame clones only, minus some. The sample consists of fewer than 45,000 clones, approximately 83% of them appearing once. Sample: peripheral blood, taken on day 0 of AZD1222 vaccination. The sequence came from an adult in good health.

CDR3 nucleotides: TGTGCCAGCAGCCCCTCGGGACCAATCTACAATGAGCAGTTCTTC. The encoded protein is CASSPSGPIYNEQFF. This chain connects TRBV3-1 (or the pseudogene TRBV3-2) to TRBJ2-1, with D possibly being TRBD1 or TRBD2 (5 bases each). The CDR3 loop spans 15 amino acids. V was pared by 4 bases and J by 3 bases, with 13 bases between. CDR1 is LGHDT and CDR2 is YNNKEL in the germline V gene (reference sequence).